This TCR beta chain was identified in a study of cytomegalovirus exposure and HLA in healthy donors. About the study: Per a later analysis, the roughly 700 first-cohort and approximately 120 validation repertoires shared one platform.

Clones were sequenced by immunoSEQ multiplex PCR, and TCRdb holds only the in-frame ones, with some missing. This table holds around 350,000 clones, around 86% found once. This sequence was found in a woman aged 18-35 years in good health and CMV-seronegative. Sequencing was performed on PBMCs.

The CDR3 reads CASSVAVSSYNEQFF. The CDR3 region has the DNA TGTGCCAGCTCAGTAGCGGTGAGCTCCTACAATGAGCAGTTCTTC. The chain employs TRBV18 and TRBJ2-1; tentative D call: TRBD2 (6 bases). The CDR3 contains 15 residues. Germline V CDR1 and CDR2: KGHSH, LQKENI. Trimming took off 5 bases at V and 0 bases at J, with 11 bases between the two ends. The variable domain in full, with the rest retrieved from reference TRBV18 and TRBJ2-1, is NAGVMQNPRHLVRRRGQEARLRCSPMKGHSHVYWYRQLPEEGLKFMVYLQKENIIDESGMPKERFSAEFPKEGPSILRIQQVVRGDSAAYFCASSVAVSSYNEQFFGPGTRLTVL.